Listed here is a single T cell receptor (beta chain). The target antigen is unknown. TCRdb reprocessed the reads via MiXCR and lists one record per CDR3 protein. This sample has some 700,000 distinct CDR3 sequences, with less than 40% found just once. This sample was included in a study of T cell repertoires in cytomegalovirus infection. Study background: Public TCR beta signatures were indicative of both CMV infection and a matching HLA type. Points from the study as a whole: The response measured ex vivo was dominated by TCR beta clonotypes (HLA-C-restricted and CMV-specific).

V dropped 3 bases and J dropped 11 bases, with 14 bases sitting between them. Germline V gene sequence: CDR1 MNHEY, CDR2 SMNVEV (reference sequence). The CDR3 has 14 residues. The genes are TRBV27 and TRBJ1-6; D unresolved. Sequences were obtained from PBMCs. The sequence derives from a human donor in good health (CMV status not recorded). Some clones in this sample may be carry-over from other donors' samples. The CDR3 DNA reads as TGTGCCAGCAGTTTTTCGAGTGGGATAGCACCCCTCCACTTT. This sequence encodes CASSFSSGIAPLHF.